This T cell receptor beta chain stems from a study of blood T cell repertoires in COVID-19. Profiling relied on immunoSEQ multiplex PCR, and the TCRdb table lists in-frame clones only, not all of them. The profile covers fewer than 60,000 clones, with approximately 82% appearing a single time and approximately 7% taken by the ten largest. V shed 5 bases, J shed 0 bases, and the junction held 4 bases outside the gene matches. The CDR3 runs to 16 residues. CDR1 is SGHTA and CDR2 is FQGNSA in the germline V gene. This chain connects TRBV7-2 to TRBJ2-5; 12 bases line up with TRBD2. Sequencing was performed on peripheral blood. This TCR was recovered from a man in his sixties or seventies with active COVID-19. Written as DNA, the CDR3 is TGTGCCAGCAGCGAACTAGCGGGGGGCCACCAAGAGACCCAGTACTTC. Protein product: CASSELAGGHQETQYF. Variable domain in full (rest from reference TRBV7-2 and TRBJ2-5): GAGVSQSPSNKVTEKGKDVELRCDPISGHTALYWYRQSLGQGLEFLIYFQGNSAPDKSGLPSDRFSAERTGGSVSTLTIQRTQQEDSAVYLCASSELAGGHQETQYFGPGTRLLVL.